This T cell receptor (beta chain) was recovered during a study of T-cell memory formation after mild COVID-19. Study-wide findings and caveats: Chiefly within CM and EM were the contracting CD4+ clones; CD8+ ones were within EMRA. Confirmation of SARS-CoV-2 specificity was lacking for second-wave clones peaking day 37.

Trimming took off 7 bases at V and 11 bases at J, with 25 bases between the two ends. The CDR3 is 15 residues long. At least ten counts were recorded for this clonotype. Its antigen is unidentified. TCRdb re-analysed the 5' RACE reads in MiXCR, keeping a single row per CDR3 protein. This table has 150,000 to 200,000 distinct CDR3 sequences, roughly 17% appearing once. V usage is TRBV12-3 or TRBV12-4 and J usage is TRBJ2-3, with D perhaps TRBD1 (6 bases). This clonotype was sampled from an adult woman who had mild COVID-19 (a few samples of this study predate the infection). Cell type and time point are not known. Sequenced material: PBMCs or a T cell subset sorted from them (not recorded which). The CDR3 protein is CASTPARGVRGKQYF. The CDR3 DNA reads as TGTGCCAGCACACCCGCCAGAGGGGTCAGGGGAAAGCAGTATTTT.